The 27 T cell receptor beta chains below come from one sample, sequenced in a study of blood T cell repertoires in COVID-19. Clones were read by immunoSEQ multiplex PCR, and TCRdb kept only the in-frame ones, dropping some. The sample includes around 80,000 clones, over 75% of them seen just once. Input material: peripheral blood. The receptor source for this set is a man older than 75 with acute or convalescent COVID-19.

This sequence joins TRBV7-2 and TRBJ1-2; tentatively, D is TRBD1 (6 bases). The CDR3 length is 13 residues. V lost 1 base to trimming and J lost 5 bases, with 8 bases between them. The germline V gene encodes CDR1 SGHTA and CDR2 FQGNSA. The CDR3 reads CASSLGQEYGYTF. As DNA, the CDR3 is TGTGCCAGCAGCTTAGGACAGGAGTATGGCTACACCTTC.

This sequence joins TRBV3-1 (or the pseudogene TRBV3-2) and TRBJ1-1, with D perhaps matching TRBD1 (6 bases). The ends were cut back, 0 bases at V and 5 bases at J, with 10 bases in the middle. Germline V lookup: CDR1 LGHDT, CDR2 YNNKEL (reference sequence). This CDR3 spans 14 amino acids. CDR3 protein: CASSQEQGRTEAFF. In nucleotides, the CDR3 is TGTGCCAGCAGCCAAGAACAGGGTCGAACTGAAGCTTTCTTT.

The V call is TRBV11-2, the J call TRBJ1-1; the D gene is possibly TRBD1 (5 bases). V was shortened by 5 bases and J by 8 bases, with 9 bases between the two germline ends. Germline V lookup: CDR1 SGHAT, CDR2 FQNNGV. This CDR3 spans 11 amino acids. Here the CDR3 reads CASSLTVEAFF. The CDR3, as DNA: TGTGCCAGCAGCCTGACAGTGGAAGCTTTCTTT.

This clone came up once. The V and J genes are TRBV5-1 and TRBJ1-6; D is unresolved. This CDR3 has 15 amino acids. Trimming took off 0 bases at V and 6 bases at J, with 10 bases between the two ends. Germline lookup yields CDR1 SGHRS and CDR2 YFSETQ. The CDR3 DNA reads TGCGCCAGCAGCTTGGTAGTGATCCCTAATTCACCCCTCCACTTT. It codes for CASSLVVIPNSPLHF.

This clone was counted only a few times. This rearrangement joins TRBV19 to TRBJ1-1, with D unclear. CDR3 size: 15 residues. The germline V and J ends were trimmed by 3 bases and 11 bases, with 22 bases remaining between them. The germline V gene encodes CDR1 LNHDA and CDR2 SQIVND (reference sequence). CDR3 in DNA: TGTGCCAGTAGTATCCTGGCTGGGGAGGGATCGGGGGCTTTCTTT. Its translation is CASSILAGEGSGAFF.

The chain carries TRBV3-1 (or the pseudogene TRBV3-2) and TRBJ1-4; weak D call: TRBD1 (6 bases). Germline-derived CDR1 and CDR2 are LGHDT and YNNKEL (reference sequence). V lost 4 bases, J lost 6 bases, and 12 bases lay in between. This CDR3 is built from 14 residues. CDR3 nucleotide sequence: TGTGCCAGCAGCCGGGCGACAGGAGATGAAAAACTGTTTTTT. Protein sequence: CASSRATGDEKLFF.

This clone was seen a few times. V usage is TRBV4-1 and J usage is TRBJ1-5, with TRBD1 identical over 7 bases. CDR1 is MGHRA, CDR2 YSYEKL, per germline. V shed 3 bases and J 2 bases; nucleotides not matched to a gene: 10. CDR3 size: 17 residues. CDR3 amino acids: CASSHPRTGTGNQPQHF. Here the CDR3 DNA reads TGCGCCAGCAGCCACCCGAGAACAGGGACAGGCAATCAGCCCCAGCATTTT.

The V call is TRBV5-6, the J call TRBJ2-7, with a weak D call TRBD2 (6 bases). The V gene lost 4 bases and the J gene lost 3 bases, with 14 bases spanning the gap. The CDR3 has 14 residues. CDR1 and CDR2 (germline): SGHDT, YYEEEE. The CDR3 DNA follows: TGTGCCAGCAGCCCCGGGACGGGAGTCTACGAGCAGTACTTC. Translating gives CASSPGTGVYEQYF.

This chain uses TRBV5-6 with TRBJ1-3; D gene uncertain. V was clipped by 7 bases and J by 4 bases, with 6 bases between them. The CDR3 consists of 11 residues. Germline lookup yields CDR1 SGHDT and CDR2 YYEEEE. Here the CDR3 reads CASSRGNTIYF. As DNA, the CDR3 is TGTGCCAGCTCCCGGGGAAACACCATATATTTT. Variable domain in full (rest from reference TRBV5-6 and TRBJ1-3): DAGVTQSPTHLIKTRGQQVTLRCSPKSGHDTVSWYQQALGQGPQFIFQYYEEEERQRGNFPDRFSGHQFPNYSSELNVNALLLGDSALYLCASSRGNTIYFGEGSWLTVV.

This clone is a singleton in its sample. The chain is built from TRBV4-2 and TRBJ2-7; 11 positions match TRBD2. CDR1 and CDR2 from the germline V gene are LGHNA and YNFKEQ. The junction had 2 bases not matched to a gene; V was cut back by 2 bases and J by 2 bases. The CDR3 spans 15 residues. DNA for the CDR3: TGTGCCAGCAGCCAACTAGCGGGGGGCCCCTACGAGCAGTACTTC. Translated: CASSQLAGGPYEQYF.

The chain employs TRBV9 and TRBJ1-5; TRBD1 agrees at 8 bases. The CDR3 has 15 amino acids. With 4 bases clipped from V and 2 bases from J, the junction kept 5 bases outside the gene matches. The germline V gene has CDR1 SGDLS and CDR2 YYNGEE. The CDR3 DNA sequence: TGTGCCAGCAGCCTGGACAGGGAGGGCAATCAGCCCCAGCATTTT. It specifies CASSLDREGNQPQHF.

This chain links TRBV29-1 with TRBJ1-1; 8 nucleotides align to TRBD1. The germline V gene encodes CDR1 SQVTM and CDR2 ANQGSEA. With 3 bases clipped from V and 4 bases from J, the junction kept 7 bases outside the gene matches. CDR3 size: 14 residues. The CDR3 is CSVESDREGTEAFF. CDR3 bases: TGCAGCGTTGAGTCGGACAGGGAAGGCACTGAAGCTTTCTTT.

In this sample, this clone turned up once. The rearrangement links TRBV7-6 to TRBJ1-3; 7 bases align to TRBD1. This CDR3 comprises 16 residues. V lost 1 base, J lost 1 base, and 4 bases stayed unmatched. Germline CDR1 and CDR2: SGHVS and FNYEAQ. CDR3 residues: CASSLVPGGSGNTIYF. The CDR3 nucleotides are TGTGCCAGCAGCTTAGTACCAGGGGGATCTGGAAACACCATATATTTT.

The gene calls are TRBV7-9 and TRBJ1-1; D is perhaps TRBD1 (6 bases). This CDR3 comprises 15 residues. The germline CDR1 and CDR2 sequences are SEHNR and FQNEAQ (reference sequence). Trimming removed 8 bases from V and 1 base from J, with 17 bases in between. CDR3 region: CASDATGTKNTEAFF. CDR3 bases: TGTGCCAGCGACGCAACCGGGACAAAGAACACTGAAGCTTTCTTT. The variable domain in full, with the rest retrieved from reference TRBV7-9 and TRBJ1-1, is DTGVSQNPRHKITKRGQNVTFRCDPISEHNRLYWYRQTLGQGPEFLTYFQNEAQLEKSRLLSDRFSAERPKGSFSTLEIQRTEQGDSAMYLCASDATGTKNTEAFFGQGTRLTVV.

The rearrangement joins TRBV20-1 to TRBJ2-2, with D possibly being TRBD1 (6 bases). The germline V and J ends were trimmed by 3 bases and 4 bases, with 12 bases remaining between them. CDR1 and CDR2 from the germline V gene are DFQATT and SNEGSKA (reference sequence). There are 14 residues in the CDR3. The CDR3, as DNA: TGCAGTGCTAGTCCGGGACACTTCACCGGGGAGCTGTTTTTT. Encoded protein: CSASPGHFTGELFF.

Regarding this clone: At one end the junction does not follow the germline gene, possibly because of a read error. J is TRBJ2-7 and V is TRBV4-1; possibly TRBD1 for D (5 bases). CDR3 size: 14 residues. CDR1 MGHRA and CDR2 YSYEKL come from the germline V gene. CDR3 in amino acids: CASSQEGPSPGSHF. The CDR3 bases are TGCGCCAGCAGCCAAGAAGGCCCCTCCCCAGGGTCGCACTTC.

The chain combines TRBV5-4 with TRBJ2-1, with a possible D match to TRBD1 (5 bases). There are 15 residues in the CDR3. The germline CDR1 and CDR2 sequences are SGHNT and YYREEE (reference sequence). Trimming took 0 bases from V and 6 from J, leaving 13 bases between them. DNA of the CDR3: TGTGCCAGCAGCTTGGCCGCAGGGTTCAGCAATGAGCAGTTCTTC. As protein: CASSLAAGFSNEQFF.

This clone was counted a single time. The gene calls are TRBV12-3 or TRBV12-4 and TRBJ2-7; D is undetermined. The CDR3 runs 13 residues. Trimming took 2 bases from V and 1 from J, leaving 6 bases between them. The CDR3 reads CASSLSNSYEQYF. The DNA for the CDR3 is TGTGCCAGCAGTTTAAGCAATTCCTACGAGCAGTACTTC.

This clone was seen ten or more times. Distinct nucleotide sequences in the sample also encode this CDR3. J is TRBJ1-2 and V is TRBV5-1; the match to TRBD1 covers 11 bases. Per germline, CDR1 SGHRS and CDR2 YFSETQ. The CDR3 spans 16 residues. The V gene end was trimmed by 4 bases and the J gene end by 6 bases; junction bases not matched to a gene: 11. This chain's CDR3 is CASSPTGTGGSHGYTF. CDR3 coding DNA: TGCGCCAGCAGCCCGACCGGGACAGGGGGATCACATGGCTACACCTTC.

This clone showed up just once. This sequence joins TRBV11-2 and TRBJ2-5; 7 nucleotides match TRBD2. CDR1 is SGHAT and CDR2 is FQNNGV in the germline V gene. V shed 5 bases and J 5 bases; nucleotides not matched to a gene: 11. The CDR3 spans 15 residues. The CDR3 nucleotides read TGTGCCAGCAGCACCGTAGCGGGTGGGGGGGAGACCCAGTACTTC. It specifies CASSTVAGGGETQYF.

The chain carries TRBV2 and TRBJ2-5, with 9 bases fitting TRBD2. Germline lookup yields CDR1 SNHLY and CDR2 FYNNEI. CDR3 length equals 13 residues. Trimming cost V 5 bases and J 4 bases; bases outside gene matches: 2. The CDR3 region is CASSISGGETQYF. Written as DNA, the CDR3 is TGTGCCAGCAGTATTAGCGGGGGAGAGACCCAGTACTTC.

The rearrangement joins TRBV6-1 to TRBJ2-1; D unclear. Germline V gene sequence: CDR1 MNHNS, CDR2 SASEGT. The CDR3 runs to 12 residues. Trimming cost V 3 bases and J 6 bases, with 6 bases left between them. The CDR3 region is CASSDRLNEQFF. In nucleotides, the CDR3 is TGTGCCAGCAGTGACAGACTCAATGAGCAGTTCTTC.

The rearrangement joins TRBV19 to TRBJ2-3; TRBD1 matches 8 bases. The CDR3 is made up of 15 amino acids. Unmatched junction bases numbered 12, after V lost 11 bases and J lost 2 bases. Germline lookup yields CDR1 LNHDA and CDR2 SQIVND (reference sequence). CDR3 nucleotide sequence: TGTGCCGCCGGTGGGGGACAGGACCCCACAGATACGCAGTATTTT. Amino acid sequence: CAAGGGQDPTDTQYF.

The genes are TRBV7-9 and TRBJ1-1; D remains unclear. Germline V gene sequence: CDR1 SEHNR, CDR2 FQNEAQ (reference sequence). The CDR3 is 14 amino acids. The ends were cut back, 7 bases at V and 1 base at J, with 13 bases in the middle. CDR3 residues: CASTPSGGNTEAFF. CDR3 nucleotide sequence: TGTGCCAGCACCCCCTCTGGCGGGAACACTGAAGCTTTCTTT.

The V and J genes are TRBV27 and TRBJ1-4; unclear D gene. Deletions cut 3 bases from V and 0 bases from J, with 17 bases between. This CDR3 has 18 amino acids. Germline CDR1 reads MNHEY; CDR2 reads SMNVEV (reference sequence). The CDR3 sequence: CASSFRWRAAATNEKLFF. CDR3 nucleotide sequence: TGTGCCAGCAGTTTCCGCTGGAGGGCGGCTGCAACTAATGAAAAACTGTTTTTT.

In this sample, this clone turned up a few times. J is TRBJ2-1 and V is TRBV2; no definite D call. The CDR3 contains 13 residues. Trimming pared 2 bases from V and 2 bases from J, leaving 4 bases between. The germline V gene encodes CDR1 SNHLY and CDR2 FYNNEI. The CDR3 sequence is CASSELAYNEQFF. Here the CDR3 DNA reads TGTGCCAGCAGTGAATTAGCCTACAATGAGCAGTTCTTC.

This clone was observed once. The chain recombines TRBV5-4 with TRBJ1-6; D remains unclear. Germline V gene sequence: CDR1 SGHNT, CDR2 YYREEE (reference sequence). The CDR3 is 15 amino acids. The V end lost 0 bases, the J end lost 0 bases, and 4 bases lay between the germline ends. In DNA, the CDR3 is TGTGCCAGCAGCTTGGAGAGCTCCTATAATTCACCCCTCCACTTT. Protein sequence: CASSLESSYNSPLHF.